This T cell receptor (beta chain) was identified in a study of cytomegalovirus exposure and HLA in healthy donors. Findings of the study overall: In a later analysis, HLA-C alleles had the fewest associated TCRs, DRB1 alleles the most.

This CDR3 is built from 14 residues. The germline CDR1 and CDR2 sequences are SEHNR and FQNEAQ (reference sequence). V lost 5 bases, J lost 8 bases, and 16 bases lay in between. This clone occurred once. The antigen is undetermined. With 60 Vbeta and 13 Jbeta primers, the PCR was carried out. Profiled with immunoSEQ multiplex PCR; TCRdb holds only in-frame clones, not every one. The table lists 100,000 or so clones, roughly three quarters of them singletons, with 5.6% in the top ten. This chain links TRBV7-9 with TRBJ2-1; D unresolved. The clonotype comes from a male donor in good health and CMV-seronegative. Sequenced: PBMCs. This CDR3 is CASSPRGQRDEQFF. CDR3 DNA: TGTGCCAGCAGCCCCCGAGGCCAGCGAGATGAGCAGTTCTTC.